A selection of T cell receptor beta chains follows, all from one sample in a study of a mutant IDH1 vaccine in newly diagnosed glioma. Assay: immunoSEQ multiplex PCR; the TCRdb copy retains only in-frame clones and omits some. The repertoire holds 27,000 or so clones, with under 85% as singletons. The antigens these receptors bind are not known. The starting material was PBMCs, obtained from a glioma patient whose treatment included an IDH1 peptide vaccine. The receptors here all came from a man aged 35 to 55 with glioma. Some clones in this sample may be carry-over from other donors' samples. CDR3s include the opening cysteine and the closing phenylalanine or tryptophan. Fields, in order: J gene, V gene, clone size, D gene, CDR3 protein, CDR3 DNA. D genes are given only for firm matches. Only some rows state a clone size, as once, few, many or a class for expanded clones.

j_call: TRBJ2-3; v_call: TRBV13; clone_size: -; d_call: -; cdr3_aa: CASSLRTVTSTDTQYF; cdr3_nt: TGTGCCAGCAGCTTACGGACAGTAACTAGCACAGATACGCAGTATTTT
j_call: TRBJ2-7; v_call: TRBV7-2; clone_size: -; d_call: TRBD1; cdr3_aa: CASSLALRGQENEQYF; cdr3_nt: TGTGCCAGCAGCTTAGCGCTGAGAGGACAGGAAAACGAGCAGTACTTC
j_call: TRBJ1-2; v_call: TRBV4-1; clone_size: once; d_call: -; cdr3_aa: CASSQVLGGINYGYTF; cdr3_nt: TGCGCCAGCAGCCAAGTACTGGGGGGCATTAACTATGGCTACACCTTC
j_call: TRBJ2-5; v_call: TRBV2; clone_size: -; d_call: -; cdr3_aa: CASSGANPYQETQYF; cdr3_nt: TGTGCCAGCAGTGGGGCAAACCCGTACCAAGAGACCCAGTACTTC
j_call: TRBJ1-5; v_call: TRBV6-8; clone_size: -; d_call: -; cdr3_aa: CASSLATVNTYCNQPQHF; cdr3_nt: TGTGCCAGCAGTCTCGCGACAGTAAATACGTATTGCAATCAGCCCCAGCATTTT
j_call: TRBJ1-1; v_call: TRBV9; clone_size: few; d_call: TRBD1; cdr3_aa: CASAPGTANTEAFF; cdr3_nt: TGTGCCAGCGCTCCCGGGACAGCGAACACTGAAGCTTTCTTT
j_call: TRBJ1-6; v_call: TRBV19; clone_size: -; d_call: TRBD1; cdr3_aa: CASSITGTVGYNSPLHF; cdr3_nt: TGTGCCAGTAGTATTACCGGGACAGTCGGCTATAATTCACCCCTCCACTTT
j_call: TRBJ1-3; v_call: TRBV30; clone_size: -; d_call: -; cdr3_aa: CAWSVGNTIYF; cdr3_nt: TGTGCCTGGAGTGTCGGAAACACCATATATTTT
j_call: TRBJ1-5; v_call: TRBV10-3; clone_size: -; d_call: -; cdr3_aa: CAIIDLDGYSNQPQHF; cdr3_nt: TGTGCCATCATCGACCTTGACGGCTATAGCAATCAGCCCCAGCATTTT
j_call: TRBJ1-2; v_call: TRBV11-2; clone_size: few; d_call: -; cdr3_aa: CATHGNSNNYGYTF; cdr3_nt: TGTGCCACCCATGGGAACAGTAATAACTATGGCTACACCTTC
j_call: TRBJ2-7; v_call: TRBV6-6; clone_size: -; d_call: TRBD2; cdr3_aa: CASSQLAGGQEQYF; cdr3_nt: TGTGCCAGCAGCCAACTAGCGGGGGGGCAAGAGCAGTACTTC
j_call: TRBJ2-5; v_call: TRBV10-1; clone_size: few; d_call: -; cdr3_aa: CASSESRLETQYF; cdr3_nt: TGCGCCAGCAGTGAGTCGAGATTGGAGACCCAGTACTTC
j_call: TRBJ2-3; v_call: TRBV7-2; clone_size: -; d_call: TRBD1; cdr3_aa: CASSLVTGGKTDTQYF; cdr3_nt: TGTGCCAGCAGCTTAGTTACAGGGGGCAAGACAGATACGCAGTATTTT
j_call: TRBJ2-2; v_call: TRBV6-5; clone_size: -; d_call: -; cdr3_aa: CASSLGPLGGELFF; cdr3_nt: TGTGCCAGCAGCCTGGGACCCCTTGGCGGGGAGCTGTTTTTT
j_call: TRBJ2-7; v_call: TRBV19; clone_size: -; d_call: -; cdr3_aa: CASSIGGFYEQYF; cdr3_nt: TGTGCCAGTAGTATAGGCGGCTTCTACGAGCAGTACTTC
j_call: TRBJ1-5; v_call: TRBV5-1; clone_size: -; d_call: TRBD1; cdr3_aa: CASSLWDRGNQPQHF; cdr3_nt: TGCGCCAGCAGCTTGTGGGACAGGGGCAATCAGCCCCAGCATTTT
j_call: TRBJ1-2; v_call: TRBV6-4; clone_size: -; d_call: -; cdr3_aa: CASYDRSYGYTF; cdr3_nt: TGTGCCAGCTACGACAGAAGCTATGGCTACACCTTC
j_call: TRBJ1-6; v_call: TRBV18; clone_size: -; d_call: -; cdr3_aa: CASSPWGVVYNSPLHF; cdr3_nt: TGTGCCAGCTCACCGTGGGGGGTCGTCTATAATTCACCCCTCCACTTT
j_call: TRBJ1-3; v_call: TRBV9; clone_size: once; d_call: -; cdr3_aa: CASSVGGTLGNTIYF; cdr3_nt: TGTGCCAGCAGCGTAGGTGGGACGCTTGGAAACACCATATATTTT
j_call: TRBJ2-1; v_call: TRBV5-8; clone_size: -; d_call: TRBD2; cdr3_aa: CASSLLSGVKANEQFF; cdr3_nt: TGTGCCAGCAGCTTACTTAGCGGGGTCAAGGCCAATGAGCAGTTCTTC
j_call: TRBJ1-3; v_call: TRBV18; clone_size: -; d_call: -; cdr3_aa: CASSPGGPSGNTIYF; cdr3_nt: TGTGCCAGCTCACCGGGAGGACCCTCTGGAAACACCATATATTTT
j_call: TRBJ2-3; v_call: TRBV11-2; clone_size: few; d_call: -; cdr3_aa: CASSSGDTQYF; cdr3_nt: TGTGCCAGCAGCTCAGGAGATACGCAGTATTTT
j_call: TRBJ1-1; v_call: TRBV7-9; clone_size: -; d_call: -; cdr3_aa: CASSFWHGNTEAFF; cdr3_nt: TGTGCCAGCAGCTTCTGGCACGGGAACACTGAAGCTTTCTTT
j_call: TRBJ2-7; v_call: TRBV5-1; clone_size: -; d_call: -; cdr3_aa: CASSHGDRSAVWDF; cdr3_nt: TGCGCCAGCAGTCATGGTGACAGGTCAGCAGTCTGGGACTTC
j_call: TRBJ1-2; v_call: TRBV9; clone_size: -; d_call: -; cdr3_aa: CASSVGTNYGYTF; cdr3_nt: TGTGCCAGCAGCGTAGGAACAAACTATGGCTACACCTTC
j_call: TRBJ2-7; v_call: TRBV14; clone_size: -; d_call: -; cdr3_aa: CASSPLGYEQYF; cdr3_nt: TGTGCCAGCAGCCCCCTTGGTTACGAGCAGTACTTC
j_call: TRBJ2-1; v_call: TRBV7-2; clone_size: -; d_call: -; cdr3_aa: CASSMSGGGNNEQFF; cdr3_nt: TGTGCCAGCAGCATGAGTGGCGGCGGAAACAATGAGCAGTTCTTC
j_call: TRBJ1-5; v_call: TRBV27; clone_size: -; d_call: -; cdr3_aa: CASSLQPNQPQHF; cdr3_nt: TGTGCCAGCAGTTTACAGCCCAATCAGCCCCAGCATTTT
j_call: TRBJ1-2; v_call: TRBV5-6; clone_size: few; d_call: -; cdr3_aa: CASSLYRDGYTF; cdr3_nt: TGTGCCAGCAGCCTCTACCGTGATGGCTACACCTTC
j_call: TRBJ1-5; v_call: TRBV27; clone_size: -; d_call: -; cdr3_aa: CASSLGQGSQPQHF; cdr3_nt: TGTGCCAGCAGTCTAGGGCAGGGTAGTCAGCCCCAGCATTTT
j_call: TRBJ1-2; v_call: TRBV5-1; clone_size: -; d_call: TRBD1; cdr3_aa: CASSSPDRGDYGYTF; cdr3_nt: TGCGCCAGCAGTTCCCCAGACAGGGGAGACTATGGCTACACCTTC
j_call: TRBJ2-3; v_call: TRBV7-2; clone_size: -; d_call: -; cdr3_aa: CASSLGPSEGDTQYF; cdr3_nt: TGTGCCAGCAGCTTAGGGCCTAGCGAAGGAGATACGCAGTATTTT
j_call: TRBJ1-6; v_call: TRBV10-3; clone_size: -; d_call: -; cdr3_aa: CAIRKGDYNSPLHF; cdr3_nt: TGTGCCATCAGGAAAGGAGACTATAATTCACCCCTCCACTTT
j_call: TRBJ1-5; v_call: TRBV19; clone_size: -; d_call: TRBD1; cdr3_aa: CASSSGQGGNQPQHF; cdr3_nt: TGTGCCAGTAGTTCCGGACAGGGCGGCAATCAGCCCCAGCATTTT
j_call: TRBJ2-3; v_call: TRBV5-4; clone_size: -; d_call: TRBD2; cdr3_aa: CASSLKRGLVGDTQYF; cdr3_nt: TGTGCCAGCAGCTTGAAGCGGGGGCTCGTGGGAGATACGCAGTATTTT
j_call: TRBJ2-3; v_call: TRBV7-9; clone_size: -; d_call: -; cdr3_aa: CASSLGRADTQYF; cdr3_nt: TGTGCCAGCAGCCTTGGACGGGCAGATACGCAGTATTTT
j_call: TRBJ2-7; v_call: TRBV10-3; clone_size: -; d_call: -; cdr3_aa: CALRGATAYEQYF; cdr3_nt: TGTGCATTACGAGGGGCGACCGCCTACGAGCAGTACTTC
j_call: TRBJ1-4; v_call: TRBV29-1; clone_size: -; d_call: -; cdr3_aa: CSVEGQSNEKLFF; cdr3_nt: TGCAGCGTTGAAGGGCAGTCTAATGAAAAACTGTTTTTT
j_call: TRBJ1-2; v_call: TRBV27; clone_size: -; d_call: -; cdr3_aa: CASSLSNQGFGYTF; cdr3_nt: TGTGCCAGCAGTTTATCAAATCAGGGGTTCGGCTACACCTTC
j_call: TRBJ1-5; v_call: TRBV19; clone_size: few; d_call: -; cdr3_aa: CATRRASNQPQHF; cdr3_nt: TGTGCCACCCGGAGGGCAAGCAATCAGCCCCAGCATTTT
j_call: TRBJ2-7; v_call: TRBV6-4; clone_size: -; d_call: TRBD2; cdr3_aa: CASSDSAGGANEQYF; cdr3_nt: TGTGCCAGCAGTGACTCCGCCGGGGGGGCGAACGAGCAGTACTTC
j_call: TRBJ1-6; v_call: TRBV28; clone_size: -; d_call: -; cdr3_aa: CASTPGRPRPLHF; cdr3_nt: TGTGCCAGCACCCCGGGACGCCCCAGGCCCCTCCACTTT
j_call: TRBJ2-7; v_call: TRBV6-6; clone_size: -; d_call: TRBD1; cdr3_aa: CASSFDRERQYF; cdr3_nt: TGTGCCAGCAGTTTCGACAGGGAACGGCAGTACTTC
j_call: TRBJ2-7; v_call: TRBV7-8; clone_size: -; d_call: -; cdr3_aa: CASSLIREQYF; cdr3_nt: TGTGCCAGCAGCTTAATTCGCGAGCAGTACTTC
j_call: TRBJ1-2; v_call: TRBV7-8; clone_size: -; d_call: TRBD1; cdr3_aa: CASSLWAGGYGYTF; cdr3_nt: TGTGCCAGCAGCTTATGGGCAGGGGGCTATGGCTACACCTTC
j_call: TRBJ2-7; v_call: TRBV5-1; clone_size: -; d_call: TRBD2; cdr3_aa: CASRTEERGFYEQYF; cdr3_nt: TGCGCCAGCAGGACCGAGGAGCGGGGGTTTTACGAGCAGTACTTC
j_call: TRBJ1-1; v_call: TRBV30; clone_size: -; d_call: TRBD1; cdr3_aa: CAWNPGQGMGEAFF; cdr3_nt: TGTGCCTGGAATCCGGGACAGGGAATGGGTGAAGCTTTCTTT
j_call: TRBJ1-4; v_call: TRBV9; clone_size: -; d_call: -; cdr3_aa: CASSVGDSPTEEEKLFF; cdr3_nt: TGTGCCAGCAGCGTAGGCGACAGCCCTACGGAAGAGGAAAAACTGTTTTTT
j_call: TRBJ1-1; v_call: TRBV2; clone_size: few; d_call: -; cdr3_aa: CASSEQGSYTEAFF; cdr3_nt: TGTGCCAGCAGTGAGCAGGGTAGCTACACTGAAGCTTTCTTT
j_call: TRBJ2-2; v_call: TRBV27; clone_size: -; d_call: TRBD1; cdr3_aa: CASGQGPNTGELFF; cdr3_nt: TGTGCCAGCGGACAGGGCCCGAACACCGGGGAGCTGTTTTTT
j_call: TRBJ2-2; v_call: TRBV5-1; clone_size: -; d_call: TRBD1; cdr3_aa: CASSLGQGVEAGELFF; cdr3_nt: TGCGCCAGCAGCTTGGGACAGGGGGTAGAGGCCGGGGAGCTGTTTTTT
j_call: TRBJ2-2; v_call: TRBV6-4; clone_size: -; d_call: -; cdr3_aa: CASSDSGTPTGELFF; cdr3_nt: TGTGCCAGCAGTGACTCCGGGACTCCAACCGGGGAGCTGTTTTTT
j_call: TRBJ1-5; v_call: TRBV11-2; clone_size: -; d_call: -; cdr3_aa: CASSLGVSQPQHF; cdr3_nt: TGTGCCAGCAGCTTAGGTGTGAGCCAGCCCCAGCATTTT
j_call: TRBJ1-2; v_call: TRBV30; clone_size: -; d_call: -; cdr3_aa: CAWSVSALDYTF; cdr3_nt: TGTGCCTGGAGTGTATCAGCTTTGGACTACACCTTC
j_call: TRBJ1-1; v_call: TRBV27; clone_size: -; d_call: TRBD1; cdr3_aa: CASSPKTGGWTEAFF; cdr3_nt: TGTGCCAGCAGCCCTAAGACAGGGGGCTGGACTGAAGCTTTCTTT
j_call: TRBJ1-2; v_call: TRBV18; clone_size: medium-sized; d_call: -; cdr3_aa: CASSPPAGLGYTF; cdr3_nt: TGTGCCAGCTCCCCCCCGGCGGGATTAGGCTACACCTTC
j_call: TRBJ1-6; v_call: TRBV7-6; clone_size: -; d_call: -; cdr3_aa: CASSNYQGPSNSPLHF; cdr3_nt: TGTGCCAGCAGTAACTATCAGGGGCCAAGCAATTCACCCCTCCACTTT